A selection of T cell receptor beta chains follows, all from one sample in a study of blood T cells in healthy people across ages. TCRdb passed the 5' RACE reads through MiXCR, listing each CDR3 protein once. The profile covers approximately 670,000 distinct CDR3 sequences, with 40% to 50% appearing a single time and roughly 30% taken by the ten largest. Material for sequencing was blood. The receptors here all came from a man at least 80 years old in good health. Both conserved end residues are part of each CDR3. Each record gives: D gene, V gene, J gene, clone size, CDR3 protein, CDR3 DNA. The D gene is left open where the match is weak. Clone size appears in some rows only: once, few, many, or a class for an expanded clone.

d_call: TRBD2; v_call: TRBV5-5; j_call: TRBJ2-1; clone_size: NA; cdr3_aa: CASSLISGGEQFF; cdr3_nt: TGTGCCAGCAGCTTAATCTCGGGAGGTGAGCAGTTCTTC
d_call: TRBD2; v_call: TRBV6-2/TRBV6-3; j_call: TRBJ2-1; clone_size: NA; cdr3_aa: CAGRQTSGNRLGEQFF; cdr3_nt: TGTGCCGGCAGGCAGACTAGCGGCAACCGACTGGGTGAGCAGTTCTTC
d_call: TRBD1; v_call: TRBV20-1; j_call: TRBJ1-6; clone_size: NA; cdr3_aa: CSARAPRTGGNSPLHF; cdr3_nt: TGCAGTGCTAGAGCCCCTCGGACAGGGGGCAATTCACCCCTCCACTTT
d_call: TRBD1; v_call: TRBV3-1; j_call: TRBJ2-7; clone_size: once; cdr3_aa: CASSHYRGCEQYF; cdr3_nt: TGTGCCAGCAGCCATTACAGGGGTTGCGAGCAGTACTTC
d_call: NA; v_call: TRBV5-1; j_call: TRBJ2-2; clone_size: once; cdr3_aa: CASSLNPGELFF; cdr3_nt: TGCGCCAGCAGCTTGAATCCCGGGGAGCTGTTTTTT
d_call: TRBD1; v_call: TRBV6-2/TRBV6-3; j_call: TRBJ2-1; clone_size: few; cdr3_aa: CASSQPGQGVDEQFF; cdr3_nt: TGTGCCAGCAGTCAGCCGGGACAGGGGGTCGATGAGCAGTTCTTC
d_call: NA; v_call: TRBV10-3; j_call: TRBJ2-3; clone_size: NA; cdr3_aa: CAISPGATTDTQYF; cdr3_nt: TGTGCCATCAGCCCTGGGGCAACCACAGATACGCAGTATTTT
d_call: NA; v_call: TRBV6-2/TRBV6-3; j_call: TRBJ1-5; clone_size: NA; cdr3_aa: CASSRDTGNQPQHF; cdr3_nt: TGTGCCAGCAGCCGGGACACGGGCAATCAGCCCCAGCATTTT
d_call: NA; v_call: TRBV4-3; j_call: TRBJ2-7; clone_size: many; cdr3_aa: CASSRFMGVSYEQYF; cdr3_nt: TGCGCCAGCAGCCGGTTCATGGGAGTATCCTACGAGCAGTACTTC
d_call: NA; v_call: TRBV20-1; j_call: TRBJ2-5; clone_size: NA; cdr3_aa: CSARDRQRAETQYF; cdr3_nt: TGCAGTGCTAGAGATAGGCAGCGAGCGGAGACCCAGTACTTC
d_call: NA; v_call: TRBV2; j_call: TRBJ2-1; clone_size: NA; cdr3_aa: CASSPTAYNEQFF; cdr3_nt: TGTGCCAGCAGTCCTACCGCCTACAATGAGCAGTTCTTC
d_call: NA; v_call: TRBV6-2/TRBV6-3; j_call: TRBJ1-5; clone_size: few; cdr3_aa: CASSNNRNQPQHF; cdr3_nt: TGTGCCAGCAGTAACAACAGGAACCAGCCCCAGCATTTT
d_call: TRBD1; v_call: TRBV5-1; j_call: TRBJ2-7; clone_size: few; cdr3_aa: CASSIGTGVYEQYF; cdr3_nt: TGCGCCAGCAGCATAGGGACAGGGGTCTACGAGCAGTACTTC
d_call: NA; v_call: TRBV6-2/TRBV6-3; j_call: TRBJ1-1; clone_size: NA; cdr3_aa: CASSYGGGTWNTEAFF; cdr3_nt: TGTGCCAGCAGTTATGGGGGAGGGACCTGGAACACTGAAGCTTTCTTT
d_call: NA; v_call: TRBV5-1; j_call: TRBJ1-6; clone_size: few; cdr3_aa: CASSLAGGSDNSPLHF; cdr3_nt: TGCGCTAGCAGCTTGGCGGGGGGATCGGATAATTCACCCCTCCACTTT
d_call: TRBD1; v_call: TRBV2; j_call: TRBJ2-3; clone_size: NA; cdr3_aa: CATTGGRTDTQYF; cdr3_nt: TGTGCCACGACAGGGGGCCGCACAGATACGCAGTATTTT
d_call: NA; v_call: TRBV7-2; j_call: TRBJ1-1; clone_size: few; cdr3_aa: CASSLIPPPRYMNTEAFF; cdr3_nt: TGTGCCAGCAGCTTAATTCCCCCCCCCAGGTACATGAACACTGAAGCTTTCTTT
d_call: NA; v_call: TRBV6-6; j_call: TRBJ2-7; clone_size: few; cdr3_aa: CASRSPGGSYEQYF; cdr3_nt: TGTGCCAGCCGTTCCCCGGGCGGATCCTACGAGCAGTACTTC
d_call: TRBD2; v_call: TRBV11-1; j_call: TRBJ2-7; clone_size: NA; cdr3_aa: CASSGGTSGSIHEQYF; cdr3_nt: TGTGCCAGCAGCGGGGGGACTAGCGGGAGTATCCATGAGCAGTACTTC
d_call: NA; v_call: TRBV13; j_call: TRBJ2-2; clone_size: NA; cdr3_aa: CASRNSGLNTGELFF; cdr3_nt: TGTGCCAGCAGAAACTCGGGGTTGAACACCGGGGAGCTGTTTTTT
d_call: NA; v_call: TRBV7-6; j_call: TRBJ2-1; clone_size: NA; cdr3_aa: CASSLSGPQIGFNEQFF; cdr3_nt: TGTGCCAGCAGCTTATCGGGACCTCAAATTGGTTTCAATGAGCAGTTCTTC
d_call: NA; v_call: TRBV11-2; j_call: TRBJ2-1; clone_size: few; cdr3_aa: CASSLVLWSSYNEQFF; cdr3_nt: TGTGCCAGCAGCTTAGTCCTGTGGAGCTCCTACAATGAGCAGTTCTTC
d_call: NA; v_call: TRBV30; j_call: TRBJ2-5; clone_size: few; cdr3_aa: CAWSTSGSVRETQYF; cdr3_nt: TGTGCCTGGAGTACGTCAGGGTCAGTTCGAGAGACCCAGTACTTC
d_call: TRBD2; v_call: TRBV12-3/TRBV12-4; j_call: TRBJ2-7; clone_size: many; cdr3_aa: CASRRWGGNYEQYF; cdr3_nt: TGTGCCAGCAGGCGATGGGGGGGTAACTACGAGCAGTACTTC
d_call: TRBD1; v_call: TRBV20-1; j_call: TRBJ2-5; clone_size: NA; cdr3_aa: CSARDPGQGPNEQYF; cdr3_nt: TGCAGTGCTAGAGACCCGGGACAGGGGCCCAATGAGCAGTACTTC
d_call: NA; v_call: TRBV29-1; j_call: TRBJ1-2; clone_size: few; cdr3_aa: CSVEISRDPSGNTF; cdr3_nt: TGCAGCGTTGAGATTTCACGCGATCCTAGTGGCAACACCTTC
d_call: TRBD2; v_call: TRBV6-5; j_call: TRBJ2-5; clone_size: NA; cdr3_aa: CASRSSGTIQETQYF; cdr3_nt: TGTGCCAGCAGATCCTCCGGGACTATTCAAGAGACCCAGTACTTC
d_call: NA; v_call: TRBV7-2; j_call: TRBJ1-1; clone_size: NA; cdr3_aa: CASSSSVSGNTEAFF; cdr3_nt: TGTGCCAGCAGCTCCTCCGTATCCGGGAACACTGAAGCTTTCTTT
d_call: TRBD2; v_call: TRBV6-6; j_call: TRBJ2-1; clone_size: once; cdr3_aa: CASSRLAGEYNEQFF; cdr3_nt: TGTGCCAGCAGTCGACTAGCGGGGGAATACAATGAGCAGTTCTTC
d_call: NA; v_call: TRBV6-2/TRBV6-3; j_call: TRBJ2-4; clone_size: NA; cdr3_aa: CVSSTLKGAKNIQYF; cdr3_nt: TGTGTCAGCAGTACCTTAAAAGGGGCGAAAAACATTCAGTACTTC
d_call: NA; v_call: TRBV5-1; j_call: TRBJ2-5; clone_size: NA; cdr3_aa: CASSPTGMIRETQYF; cdr3_nt: TGCGCCAGCAGCCCGACAGGAATGATCCGAGAGACCCAGTACTTC
d_call: NA; v_call: TRBV9; j_call: TRBJ1-1; clone_size: few; cdr3_aa: CASSVVWNTEAFF; cdr3_nt: TGTGCCAGCAGCGTAGTTTGGAACACTGAAGCTTTCTTT
d_call: NA; v_call: TRBV25-1; j_call: TRBJ2-5; clone_size: few; cdr3_aa: CASSGLDKTQYF; cdr3_nt: TGTGCCAGCAGTGGCCTAGACAAGACCCAGTACTTC
d_call: NA; v_call: TRBV6-6; j_call: TRBJ1-2; clone_size: few; cdr3_aa: CASSYPGGSDYGYTF; cdr3_nt: TGTGCCAGCAGTTACCCCGGCGGGTCGGACTATGGCTACACCTTC
d_call: TRBD2; v_call: TRBV7-3; j_call: TRBJ2-1; clone_size: NA; cdr3_aa: CASSLAPIGLAGDNEQFF; cdr3_nt: TGTGCCAGCAGCTTAGCCCCCATAGGACTAGCGGGAGACAATGAGCAGTTCTTC
d_call: NA; v_call: TRBV29-1; j_call: TRBJ2-6; clone_size: NA; cdr3_aa: CSVGNSGANVLTF; cdr3_nt: TGCAGCGTTGGAAACTCTGGGGCCAACGTCCTGACTTTC
d_call: NA; v_call: TRBV7-8; j_call: TRBJ2-3; clone_size: NA; cdr3_aa: CASSLYLGDTDTQYF; cdr3_nt: TGTGCCAGCAGCTTATATCTCGGGGACACAGATACGCAGTATTTT